A selection of T cell receptor beta chains follows, all from one sample in a study of CD8 T cells in ankylosing spondylitis. TCRdb recomputed calls from the 5' RACE reads with MiXCR, one row per CDR3 protein. The sample carries over 100,000 distinct CDR3 sequences, 6.5% to 9% recorded once. The sample taken for sequencing was blood, either unsorted or a sorted T cell fraction (not recorded which). These receptors originate from a male donor with ankylosing spondylitis or in good health (not recorded which). The CDR3 runs from the conserved cysteine through the conserved F or W. A D gene is named only where the DNA matches it firmly. Clone size is not always given. Where it is, it says once, few, many or a class for expanded clones.

d_call j_call clone_size v_call cdr3_length cdr3_nt cdr3_aa
TRBD1 TRBJ1-2 many TRBV7-2 16 TGTGCCAGCAGCTTAGACAGGGGGCAAGTCCACTATGGCTACACCTTC CASSLDRGQVHYGYTF
TRBD1 TRBJ2-7 . TRBV5-1 14 TGCGCCTGCAGCTTGGGACAGGGGGCGTACGAGCAGTACTTC CACSLGQGAYEQYF
TRBD1 TRBJ2-7 few TRBV20-1 19 TGCAGTGCTAGAGCCCGAGGGACAGGGGGCCTACCGACCACCTACGAGCAGTACTTC CSARARGTGGLPTTYEQYF
TRBD2 TRBJ2-3 many TRBV9 15 TGTGCCAGCAGCGTAGGTGGCGGGAGTACGGATACGCAGTATTTT CASSVGGGSTDTQYF
. TRBJ2-2 many TRBV5-5 16 TGTGCCAGCAGCTTGGCCAGCCCAGGAAACACCGGGGAGCTGTTTTTT CASSLASPGNTGELFF
TRBD1 TRBJ2-7 many TRBV29-1 15 TGCAGCGTGCTCAAACTCCGGGACAGAACCTACGAGCAGTACTTC CSVLKLRDRTYEQYF
. TRBJ1-1 many TRBV18 13 TGTGCCAGCTCACCGGAAGGTGGGACTGAAGCTTTCTTT CASSPEGGTEAFF
. TRBJ1-2 many TRBV12-3/TRBV12-4 14 TGTGCCAGCAGCCAGGGTAATGGTCCCTATGGCTACACCTTC CASSQGNGPYGYTF
TRBD2 TRBJ2-1 . TRBV20-1 15 TGCAGTGCTAGAGATCTGAGCGGGGGCTACAATGAGCAGTTCTTC CSARDLSGGYNEQFF
TRBD1 TRBJ1-1 . TRBV11-1 15 TGTGCCAGCAGCTTAAGGGCAGGGGGGACCACTGAAGCTTTCTTT CASSLRAGGTTEAFF
. TRBJ2-3 many TRBV18 15 TGTGCCAGCTCACCACCGCTAGAGGGAACAGATACGCAGTATTTT CASSPPLEGTDTQYF
TRBD2 TRBJ2-1 many TRBV5-1 15 TGCGCCAGCAGCTTTCGGAGCGGGAGGGCCAGTGAGCAGTTCTTC CASSFRSGRASEQFF
. TRBJ1-5 many TRBV20-1 20 TGCAGTGCTAGAGGGGCAATTGGGAGGGGCGGAGAGCTTGGCAATCAGCCCCAGCATTTT CSARGAIGRGGELGNQPQHF
TRBD2 TRBJ2-2 many TRBV5-1 15 TGCGCCAGCAGCTTTAGCGGGAGAGACACCGGGGAGCTGTTTTTT CASSFSGRDTGELFF
TRBD1 TRBJ2-7 many TRBV10-3 15 TGTGCCATCAGCCTCGGACAGGGACTCTCCTACGAGCAGTACTTC CAISLGQGLSYEQYF
TRBD1 TRBJ1-1 many TRBV3-1 14 TGTGCCAGCAGCCAAGATGAGAGGGGACAGGCAGCTTTCTTT CASSQDERGQAAFF
. TRBJ1-2 many TRBV5-1 12 TGCGCCAGCAGTCCCGGAATCTATGGCTACACCTTC CASSPGIYGYTF
TRBD2 TRBJ2-1 many TRBV7-9 15 TGTGCCAGCAGCAGGCTAGCGGGAGCTTACAATGAGCAGTTCTTC CASSRLAGAYNEQFF
. TRBJ2-5 many TRBV12-3/TRBV12-4 13 TGTGCCAGCAGTTTAATCGGGGCGGAGACCCAGTACTTC CASSLIGAETQYF
. TRBJ1-5 many TRBV15 15 TGTGCCACCAGCAGAGATACAGGTAGCAATCAGCCCCAGCATTTT CATSRDTGSNQPQHF
. TRBJ2-7 many TRBV12-3/TRBV12-4 14 TGTGCCAGCAGCCCGACAGCCGCCTCCTACGAGCAGTACTTC CASSPTAASYEQYF
. TRBJ2-1 many TRBV6-4 13 TGTGCCAGCAGTGAGACTAGTTACAATGAGCAGTTCTTC CASSETSYNEQFF
. TRBJ1-1 . TRBV5-1 13 TGCGCCAGCAGTGGGGCGGGAGAAGGGGAAGCTTTCTTT CASSGAGEGEAFF
TRBD1 TRBJ2-4 many TRBV2 14 TGTGCCAGCAGTGTGCCAGGGGGTAAAAACATTCAGTACTTC CASSVPGGKNIQYF
. TRBJ2-5 many TRBV5-1 14 TGCGCCAGCAGCCTGGACGGCAACCAAGAGACCCAGTACTTC CASSLDGNQETQYF
TRBD2 TRBJ2-1 few TRBV12-5 17 TGTGCTAGTGGTTTCAGGACTAGCGGGCGCTCGGACAATGAGCAGTTCTTC CASGFRTSGRSDNEQFF
. TRBJ1-1 many TRBV5-1 14 TGCGCCAGCAGCTTGTCGGCAGGAAACACTGAAGCTTTCTTT CASSLSAGNTEAFF
. TRBJ1-2 many TRBV20-1 14 TGCAGTGCTAGATCGGTCGGGGGGAACTATGGCTACACCTTC CSARSVGGNYGYTF
. TRBJ2-2 many TRBV4-1 16 TGCGCCAGCAGCCAAGATCCGCAGGGAATAACCGGGGAGCTGTTTTTT CASSQDPQGITGELFF
. TRBJ2-2 many TRBV5-6 15 TGTGCCAGCAGCTTGAGGGGAATAGACACCGGGGAGCTGTTTTTT CASSLRGIDTGELFF
TRBD2 TRBJ2-5 many TRBV5-1 16 TGCGCCAGCAGCCTGTCTAGCGGGAGAGGCCAAGAGACCCAGTACTTC CASSLSSGRGQETQYF
TRBD1 TRBJ2-7 many TRBV7-8 14 TGTGCCAGCAGAAATACAGGGGGCGGCTACGAGCAGTACTTC CASRNTGGGYEQYF
TRBD2 TRBJ2-1 many TRBV5-6 13 TGTGCCAGCAGCCCAGCGGGGGGGAATGAGCAGTTCTTC CASSPAGGNEQFF
TRBD1 TRBJ2-7 many TRBV5-1 18 TGCGCCAGCAGCAGGGACAGGGGTTTTATGGTCGGCACGGACGAGCAGTACTTC CASSRDRGFMVGTDEQYF
. TRBJ1-4 many TRBV5-1 15 TGCGCCAGCAGCTTGTGGGGCTGGGGTAATGAAAAACTGTTTTTT CASSLWGWGNEKLFF
TRBD2 TRBJ2-2 many TRBV6-2/TRBV6-3 17 TGTGCCAGCAATTCCCTCGGACTAGCGGGAGTAACCGGGGAGCTGTTTTTT CASNSLGLAGVTGELFF
. TRBJ2-5 many TRBV3-1 16 TGTGCCAGCAATTCAATGTCGGACAAGGGAAAAGAGACCCAGTACTTC CASNSMSDKGKETQYF
. TRBJ1-6 many TRBV5-1 16 TGCGCCAGCAGCTTTTTGGCTCAGGGGAAAGGGTCACCCCTCCACTTT CASSFLAQGKGSPLHF
. TRBJ1-5 many TRBV25-1 15 TGTGCCAGCAGTGATCAGCCTAATAGCAATCAGCCCCAGCATTTT CASSDQPNSNQPQHF
. TRBJ2-7 many TRBV28 15 TGTGCCAGCAGTTACCCGGGCAGGGTGCGGGACGAGCAGTACTTC CASSYPGRVRDEQYF
. TRBJ1-5 many TRBV24-1 13 TGTGCCACCAGTAGGTCAGGGGTTCAGCCCCAGCATTTT CATSRSGVQPQHF
. TRBJ1-5 many TRBV25-1 15 TGTGCCAGCAGTGAATTCATAGGGGACAATCAGCCCCAGCATTTT CASSEFIGDNQPQHF
TRBD2 TRBJ2-3 many TRBV20-1 14 TGCAGTGCGGGACTAGCGGGGCGCACAGATACGCAGTATTTT CSAGLAGRTDTQYF
TRBD2 TRBJ2-2 many TRBV7-2 15 TGTGCCAGCAGCTCCACCCTAGCGGCTCTGGAGGAGCTGTTTTTT CASSSTLAALEELFF
. TRBJ2-7 . TRBV20-1 15 TGCAGTGCCCCAGACATCACCGGTGGGTTTTACGAGCAGTACTTC CSAPDITGGFYEQYF
. TRBJ1-1 many TRBV5-1 14 TGCGCCAGCAGCTTGGTAGGAGGGGGCACTGAAGCTTTCTTT CASSLVGGGTEAFF
TRBD1 TRBJ1-2 many TRBV5-1 14 TGCGCCAGCAGCTGGGACAGTGCTAACTATGGCTACACCTTC CASSWDSANYGYTF
. TRBJ2-7 many TRBV12-3/TRBV12-4 13 TGTGCCAGCAGGAAACAGGGTGTTCACGAGCAGTACTTC CASRKQGVHEQYF
TRBD2 TRBJ2-7 many TRBV20-1 15 TGCAGTGCTAGAGAACGGGCGGGGGGATCCTACGAGCAGTACTTC CSARERAGGSYEQYF
TRBD2 TRBJ2-1 many TRBV20-1 14 TGCAGTGCTAGCCTTACTAGCGGGGGCGATGAGCAGTTCTTC CSASLTSGGDEQFF
. TRBJ2-3 many TRBV4-1 14 TGCGCCAGCAGCCCGGACCTACTTACAGATACGCAGTATTTT CASSPDLLTDTQYF
. TRBJ1-5 many TRBV20-1 12 TGCAGTGCTAGAGATCAGGGTCAGCCCCAGCATTTT CSARDQGQPQHF
. TRBJ2-1 many TRBV7-9 14 TGTGCCAGCAGCTTACAGGAGAATGGGAATGAGCAGTTCTTC CASSLQENGNEQFF
TRBD2 TRBJ2-5 many TRBV20-1 16 TGCAGTGCTCTTGGACTAGCGGGGCTTTCCCAAGAGACCCAGTACTTC CSALGLAGLSQETQYF